The subject of this entry is one T cell receptor beta chain. The record originates from a study of OX40 agonist ivuxolimab in advanced cancers. Overall study: Six ivuxolimab dose levels, 0.01 to 10 mg/kg, were given intravenously every 2 weeks. Patients treated during dose escalation were battling hepatocellular carcinoma, melanoma, renal cell or head and neck cancer. Males comprised 70% to 90% of the group, whose mean age was roughly 64 years (range roughly 20 to 90). Earlier anti-PD-1, anti-PD-L1 or anti-CTLA-4 therapy was permitted; around 40% had received some.

Here immunoSEQ multiplex PCR was the method, and the copy in TCRdb shows in-frame clones only, minus some. The table shows approximately 50,000 clones, with about 89% occurring only once. This TCR derives from an adult with an advanced solid tumor such as melanoma, head and neck, liver or kidney cancer. The material was CD4+ or CD8+ T cells sorted from blood, obtained in a trial of the OX40 agonist ivuxolimab.

The DNA for the CDR3 is TGTGCCAGCAGCTCCCCGGGACAGGGGGCCTACGAGCAGTACTTC. Translation gives CASSSPGQGAYEQYF. V usage is TRBV6-6 and J usage is TRBJ2-7; TRBD1 matches 11 bases. CDR1 is MNHNY, CDR2 SVGAGI, per germline (reference sequence). The ends lost 6 bases at V and 2 bases at J; junction bases unmatched: 6. This CDR3 has 15 amino acids.